This is a list of T cell receptor beta chains from one sample in a study of blood T cells in healthy people across ages. A single record per CDR3 protein comes from TCRdb applying MiXCR to the 5' RACE reads. In the table there are around 1,100,000 distinct CDR3 sequences, around two fifths of which are singletons. Sequencing was carried out using blood. The origin of the receptors is a man aged 18 to 30 in good health. CDR3s include the opening cysteine and the closing phenylalanine or tryptophan. The D gene is left open where the match is weak. Some rows mark clone size as missing; the rest say once, few, many or name a class of expanded clone.

D gene: .; clone size: .; V gene: TRBV7-2; CDR3 protein: CASSLVAVVSGANVLTF
D gene: TRBD1; clone size: few; V gene: TRBV10-3; CDR3 protein: CAISEPPARDRGFYSNQPQHF
D gene: .; clone size: few; V gene: TRBV4-3; CDR3 protein: CASSQDRRGSYEQYF
D gene: .; clone size: .; V gene: TRBV12-3/TRBV12-4; CDR3 protein: CASSFGVEDTF
D gene: .; clone size: .; V gene: TRBV28; CDR3 protein: CASRNGETQYF
D gene: .; clone size: few; V gene: TRBV7-8; CDR3 protein: CASSLASGTGNKDEQYF
D gene: .; clone size: many; V gene: TRBV7-2; CDR3 protein: CASSLAQGYGYTF
D gene: TRBD2; clone size: .; V gene: TRBV4-2; CDR3 protein: CASSQVGGELVGELFF
D gene: .; clone size: .; V gene: TRBV20-1; CDR3 protein: CSALIPTRSSYNEQFF
D gene: TRBD1; clone size: many; V gene: TRBV5-1; CDR3 protein: CASSRGQGDNEQFF
D gene: TRBD1; clone size: .; V gene: TRBV6-2/TRBV6-3; CDR3 protein: CASSTGYRYEQYF
D gene: TRBD1; clone size: few; V gene: TRBV20-1; CDR3 protein: CSARGQGWYTDTQYF
D gene: .; clone size: .; V gene: TRBV5-1; CDR3 protein: CASSLELGTRYGYTF
D gene: .; clone size: .; V gene: TRBV7-2; CDR3 protein: CASSLWQNTDTQYF
D gene: .; clone size: .; V gene: TRBV5-1; CDR3 protein: CASRLGVDYGYTF
D gene: .; clone size: few; V gene: TRBV4-3; CDR3 protein: CASSPPSRRGYTF
D gene: .; clone size: .; V gene: TRBV4-1; CDR3 protein: CASRSTGSSYNEQFF
D gene: .; clone size: .; V gene: TRBV7-2; CDR3 protein: CASSFVQQNSPLHF
D gene: .; clone size: few; V gene: TRBV2; CDR3 protein: CASSERSGNYGYTF
D gene: .; clone size: few; V gene: TRBV28; CDR3 protein: CASSLPPQGPSYTDTQYF
D gene: .; clone size: once; V gene: TRBV7-8; CDR3 protein: CASSLRQLPTTDTQYF
D gene: TRBD2; clone size: few; V gene: TRBV11-2; CDR3 protein: CASSPLAGVYNEQFF
D gene: .; clone size: few; V gene: TRBV20-1; CDR3 protein: CSAPQGVSTDTQYF
D gene: TRBD1; clone size: few; V gene: TRBV2; CDR3 protein: CASSVGQGILDTEAFF
D gene: .; clone size: .; V gene: TRBV4-3; CDR3 protein: CASSQVQTPAYGYTF
D gene: .; clone size: .; V gene: TRBV4-3; CDR3 protein: CASSLDREVETQYF
D gene: .; clone size: .; V gene: TRBV14; CDR3 protein: CAGSPTISQEKLFF
D gene: .; clone size: few; V gene: TRBV5-1; CDR3 protein: CASSPKNRGLNQPQHF
D gene: .; clone size: .; V gene: TRBV5-1; CDR3 protein: CASSLDMENYDYTF
D gene: .; clone size: .; V gene: TRBV7-2; CDR3 protein: CASSFGTTFAVETQYF
D gene: .; clone size: .; V gene: TRBV6-6; CDR3 protein: CASSYSRHNYGYTF